This TCR beta chain was observed in a study of cytomegalovirus exposure and HLA in healthy donors. About the study: The Caucasian-associated ancestry cluster contained about four fifths of the roughly 400 genotyped donors. Study-wide results and limits: Prediction of most subjects' HLA-A and HLA-B alleles by TCR beta sequences was reportedly accurate. No immune exposure information besides CMV serostatus was available.

Vbeta (60) and Jbeta (13) primers were used in the PCR. The repertoire was sequenced with immunoSEQ multiplex PCR; TCRdb's copy has only in-frame clones and lacks some. The sample contains fewer than 300,000 clones, roughly 85% of which appear only once. This CDR3 region has 13 residues. Germline V gives CDR1 MNHEY, CDR2 SVGAGI. V shed 8 bases, J shed 6 bases, and the junction held 7 bases outside the gene matches. Note on this clone: Its specificity is not known.

This rearrangement joins TRBV6-5 to TRBJ2-7, with TRBD1 matching over 10 bases. Sequenced: PBMCs. The clonotype comes from a man aged 40-50 years in good health and CMV-seropositive. CDR3 amino acids: CASCRQGAGEQYF. The CDR3 DNA follows: TGTGCCAGCTGCAGACAGGGGGCTGGCGAGCAGTACTTC.